A single sample gave rise to the 13 T cell receptor beta chains below, sequenced in a study of T cell changes during pregnancy in multiple sclerosis. Data came from immunoSEQ multiplex PCR; TCRdb stores just in-frame clones and leaves some out. The sample yields some 57,000 clones, approximately 90% seen once. The material was CD4+ T cells from peripheral blood mononuclear cells, obtained in the first trimester of pregnancy. The receptors were sampled from a female donor with multiple sclerosis, enrolled in a pregnancy study.

The V and J genes are TRBV6-5 and TRBJ1-2; possible D gene TRBD1, 5 bases. The germline CDR1 and CDR2 sequences are MNHEY and SVGAGI. CDR3 length: 13 residues. Trimming pared 6 bases from V and 8 bases from J, leaving 16 bases between. As DNA, the CDR3 is TGTGCCAGCAGCCGCCCGGGGGAGGGCGGCTACACCTTC. It encodes CASSRPGEGGYTF.

The chain uses TRBV15 and TRBJ1-2, with 8 bases fitting TRBD1. The CDR3 is made up of 16 amino acids. From germline, CDR1 is LNHNV and CDR2 YYDKDF (reference sequence). Trimming cost V 1 base and J 2 bases; bases outside gene matches: 6. As DNA, the CDR3 is TGTGCCACCAGCAGAGTTCCCCGACAGGGGAACTATGGCTACACCTTC. Its translation is CATSRVPRQGNYGYTF.

This chain joins TRBV5-5 and TRBJ1-1, with no clear D. CDR3 length equals 14 residues. Trimming shortened V by 2 bases and J by 0 bases, and 8 bases separated the two germline ends. Germline V gives CDR1 SGHKS, CDR2 YYEKEE (reference sequence). The CDR3 DNA sequence: TGTGCCAGCAGCTTAAGCGTATTGAACACTGAAGCTTTCTTT. Residues: CASSLSVLNTEAFF.

The V call is TRBV18, the J call TRBJ2-1; 8 bases agree with TRBD1. With 3 bases clipped from V and 7 bases from J, the junction kept 5 bases outside the gene matches. The CDR3 totals 14 residues. Per germline, CDR1 KGHSH and CDR2 LQKENI. CDR3 sequence (DNA): TGTGCCAGCTCACCTCGATGGGACAGGAATGAGCAGTTCTTC. Its translation is CASSPRWDRNEQFF.

This clone was observed a single time. The genes are TRBV7-9 and TRBJ2-1, with D possibly TRBD2 on 6 matching bases. Trimming pared 5 bases from V and 0 bases from J, leaving 17 bases between. This CDR3 spans 17 amino acids. Germline CDR1 is SEHNR and CDR2 is FQNEAQ (reference sequence). CDR3 DNA: TGTGCCAGCAGCCCAACGGGGGTAAGGAGCTCCTACAATGAGCAGTTCTTC. The encoded protein is CASSPTGVRSSYNEQFF.

This sequence joins TRBV7-3 and TRBJ2-2; no clear D gene. The V end was cut by 5 bases, the J end by 8 bases, with 9 bases between. The CDR3 extends over 12 amino acids. CDR1 is SGHTA and CDR2 is FQGTGA in the germline V gene. The CDR3 nucleotides are TGTGCCAGCAGCCCGCCCTATGGGGAGCTGTTTTTT. This translates into CASSPPYGELFF.

The V and J genes are TRBV11-1 and TRBJ2-3, with a weak D call TRBD2 (7 bases). Trimming removed 0 bases at V and 2 bases at J, with 9 bases between. This CDR3 has 15 amino acids. Germline CDR1 and CDR2: SGHAT and FQDESV (reference sequence). The CDR3 loop is CASSLAAGATDTQYF. Here the CDR3 DNA reads TGTGCCAGCAGCTTAGCCGCGGGGGCCACAGATACGCAGTATTTT.

The chain employs TRBV7-2 and TRBJ2-7, with 7 bases lining up with TRBD1. V gave up 1 base and J gave up 5 bases; unmatched junction bases: 11. The CDR3 loop spans 16 amino acids. CDR1 SGHTA and CDR2 FQGNSA come from the germline V gene. CDR3 region: CASSLEGTGVGHEQYF. CDR3 nucleotides: TGTGCCAGCAGCTTAGAGGGCACAGGGGTGGGTCACGAGCAGTACTTC.

J is TRBJ1-2 and V is TRBV6-1; no clear D gene. The CDR3 is made up of 13 amino acids. Per the germline V gene, CDR1 is MNHNS and CDR2 is SASEGT. Trimming shortened V by 6 bases and J by 5 bases, and 13 bases separated the two germline ends. The CDR3 DNA reads as TGTGCCAGCAGCTTCCGGGGAGGGTATGGCTACACCTTC. Translating it yields CASSFRGGYGYTF.

This rearrangement joins TRBV10-2 to TRBJ1-2; D perhaps matches TRBD1 (5 bases). The CDR3 runs to 13 residues. Germline values: CDR1 WSHSY, CDR2 SAAADI. Between the trimmed V and J ends, which lost 4 bases and 8 bases, there was a span of 14 bases. CDR3 protein: CASSVGREWGYTF. As DNA, the CDR3 is TGCGCCAGCAGTGTGGGACGGGAGTGGGGCTACACCTTC.

The chain employs TRBV19 and TRBJ1-1; TRBD1 matches at 9 bases. CDR3 length equals 15 residues. V was clipped by 0 bases and J by 5 bases; unmatched bases: 4. Germline CDR1 LNHDA, CDR2 SQIVND (reference sequence). This CDR3 is CASSIDGTGMTEAFF. The CDR3 nucleotides read TGTGCCAGTAGTATAGACGGGACAGGGATGACTGAAGCTTTCTTT.

CDR3: CASSVDGGSVTEAFF. CDR3 nucleotides: TGTGCCAGCAGCGTAGATGGGGGGAGTGTTACTGAAGCTTTCTTT. The chain carries TRBV9 and TRBJ1-1; a possible D gene is TRBD1 (5 bases). V was clipped by 0 bases and J by 5 bases, with 14 bases between them. This CDR3 contains 15 residues. The V gene's germline CDR1 is SGDLS and CDR2 YYNGEE.

This clone turned up a few times. The V call is TRBV6-5, the J call TRBJ1-6; no clear D. Germline CDR1 is MNHEY and CDR2 is SVGAGI. Trimming took off 6 bases at V and 6 bases at J, with 12 bases between the two ends. The CDR3 sequence is 14 residues long. In nucleotides, the CDR3 is TGTGCCAGCAGCCGCCACGGGAGTAATTCACCCCTCCACTTT. This gives the protein CASSRHGSNSPLHF.